A selection of T cell receptor beta chains follows, all from one sample in a study of shared clonotypes between healthy human individuals. Sequenced by immunoSEQ multiplex PCR; TCRdb stores in-frame clones only, minus some. Of some 2,500,000 clones in the sample, more than 85% are singletons; the top ten hold approximately 0.37%. Sequenced input: naive CD4+ T cells from PBMCs. Receptors originate from a young man in good health. Some clones in this sample may be carry-over from other donors' samples. Each CDR3 is given with its conserved first and last residue. Fields, in order: J gene, clone size, V gene, D gene, CDR3 DNA, CDR3 protein. D genes are given only for firm matches. Rows may omit the clone size; those that give it use once, few, many or a size class.

TRBJ2-1 | . | TRBV9 | TRBD2 | TGTGCCAGCAGCTTAACCCCCGGGACTAGCTCCCATGAGCAGTTCTTC | CASSLTPGTSSHEQFF
TRBJ1-5 | . | TRBV6-4 | . | TGTGCCAGCAGTGACAGGCAGGGTGAGGATCAGCCCCAGCATTTT | CASSDRQGEDQPQHF
TRBJ1-3 | . | TRBV9 | . | TGTGCCAGCAGCGACGGATCCTCTGGAAACACCATATATTTT | CASSDGSSGNTIYF
TRBJ1-1 | . | TRBV28 | . | TGTGCCAGCAGTTCCCCCCGCGGGAACACTGAAGCTTTCTTT | CASSSPRGNTEAFF
TRBJ2-2 | . | TRBV15 | . | TGTGCCACCAGCAGAGATAGGGACGCGTACACCGGGGAGCTGTTTTTT | CATSRDRDAYTGELFF
TRBJ2-1 | . | TRBV7-2 | TRBD2 | TGTGCCAGCAGCCGAGGACTAGCTAGTGATGAGCAGTTCTTC | CASSRGLASDEQFF
TRBJ2-1 | . | TRBV9 | . | TGTGCCAGCAGCGCCACTTGGACCAATGAGCAGTTCTTC | CASSATWTNEQFF
TRBJ2-5 | once | TRBV2 | . | TGTGCCAGCAGACCGACAGGGAGGGGCGAGACCCAGTACTTC | CASRPTGRGETQYF
TRBJ2-1 | . | TRBV15 | TRBD2 | TGTGCCACCAGCAGGCGCTATAGCGGGAGGGCTTACAATGAGCAGTTCTTC | CATSRRYSGRAYNEQFF
TRBJ2-1 | . | TRBV11-2 | . | TGTGCCAGCAGCTTAGGAGTGCGGCAAGGAGGGGTATACAATGAGCAGTTCTTC | CASSLGVRQGGVYNEQFF
TRBJ1-4 | once | TRBV6-5 | . | TGTGCCAGCCGCCTTGGGGCTAATGAAAAACTGTTTTTT | CASRLGANEKLFF
TRBJ2-1 | . | TRBV5-4 | TRBD2 | TGTGCCAGCAGTCATAGCGGGAGGGGGACCTACAATGAGCAGTTCTTC | CASSHSGRGTYNEQFF
TRBJ2-1 | . | TRBV25-1 | TRBD2 | TGTGCCAGCAGCGAGCGGGGGCGGGAGCAGTTCTTC | CASSERGREQFF
TRBJ1-5 | few | TRBV18 | . | TGTGCCAGCTCCGAGAGTCAGCCCCAGCATTTT | CASSESQPQHF
TRBJ2-5 | . | TRBV28 | . | TGTGCCAGCACTCCCCAGTGGGTGGGGGAGACCCAGTACTTC | CASTPQWVGETQYF
TRBJ2-7 | few | TRBV6-5 | . | TGTGCCAGCAGTTACATGGGTGAGCAGTACTTC | CASSYMGEQYF
TRBJ2-7 | . | TRBV7-2 | . | TGTGCCAGCAGCTTGATAGGGTCGAACCGGGGCGAGCAGTACTTC | CASSLIGSNRGEQYF
TRBJ1-2 | . | TRBV4-2 | . | TGTGCCAGCAGCCAAGGAACAGTTATAAACGGCTACACCTTC | CASSQGTVINGYTF
TRBJ1-2 | . | TRBV5-1 | TRBD1 | TGCGCCAGCAGCGTAGCCGGGACAGGGGGCGAAGACTATGGCTACACCTTC | CASSVAGTGGEDYGYTF
TRBJ2-4 | . | TRBV9 | . | TGTGCCAGCAGCGTAGGGGGGATAGCCAAAAACATTCAGTACTTC | CASSVGGIAKNIQYF
TRBJ1-5 | . | TRBV6-1 | . | TGTGCCAGCAGTGCGCAACCCGGGGAATGGGGCAATCAGCCCCAGCATTTT | CASSAQPGEWGNQPQHF
TRBJ1-6 | . | TRBV2 | . | TGTGCCAGCAGTGATCCTTCACCCCTCCACTTT | CASSDPSPLHF
TRBJ1-2 | . | TRBV7-6 | TRBD1 | TGTGCCAGCAGCCCGGACAGGGTTGGTGGCTACACCTTC | CASSPDRVGGYTF
TRBJ1-2 | few | TRBV28 | . | TGTGCCAGCAGGGGGACACTGGCGAACTATGGCTACACCTTC | CASRGTLANYGYTF
TRBJ2-2 | . | TRBV5-1 | TRBD1 | TGCGCCAGCAGGCAAGGGACAGCTCCGAACACCGGGGAGCTGTTTTTT | CASRQGTAPNTGELFF
TRBJ1-2 | . | TRBV27 | . | TGTGCCAGCAGTTTAGGCAGCACAGGTTACTATGGCTACACCTTC | CASSLGSTGYYGYTF
TRBJ1-6 | . | TRBV4-2 | . | TGTGCCAGCAGCCAGATCAAGGGTTCACCCCTCCACTTT | CASSQIKGSPLHF
TRBJ1-1 | . | TRBV4-3 | . | . | CASSQEFGAGTEAFF
TRBJ2-7 | . | TRBV27 | TRBD2 | TGTGCCAGCAGACGGCGTGGTAGCGGGAGTGGCTCCTACGAGCAGTACTTC | CASRRRGSGSGSYEQYF
TRBJ2-3 | . | TRBV15 | TRBD2 | TGTGCCACCAGCACCGGACTAGCGGGAGGAACAGATACGCAGTATTTT | CATSTGLAGGTDTQYF
TRBJ2-1 | . | TRBV5-1 | . | TGCGCCAGCAGCTTGTACCCATCCTACAATGAGCAGTTCTTC | CASSLYPSYNEQFF
TRBJ2-2 | . | TRBV5-6 | . | TGTGCCAGCAGCAATCTACAGAACACCGGGGAGCTGTTTTTT | CASSNLQNTGELFF
TRBJ1-1 | . | TRBV28 | . | TGTGCCAGCAGTCCACGACAGTTTCGCCCTGAAGCTTTCTTT | CASSPRQFRPEAFF
TRBJ2-5 | . | TRBV5-1 | . | TGCGCCAGCAGCTTCACAGGGCTTGAGACCCAGTACTTC | CASSFTGLETQYF
TRBJ2-1 | . | TRBV7-9 | TRBD2 | TGTGCCAGCAGCCCGGTAGCGGGAGGGCAGGTAAATGAGCAGTTCTTC | CASSPVAGGQVNEQFF